This T cell receptor beta chain derives from a study of human T cells and chemical hapten exposure. For the study at large: Alopecia areata, totalis or universalis was found in mostly female patients. Small pooled library volume differences mainly caused per-sample TCR yield variation. Study-level findings and limits: Patch test score rose with PT1 expanded TCR count, significant at thresholds 8, 16 and 32, not 4.

TCRdb processed the RACE reads anew with MiXCR; each CDR3 protein has one entry. The data hold about 340,000 distinct CDR3 sequences, with under 8% observed a single time. Note on this clonotype: Its antigen is unidentified. A much larger clonotype is one base distant, so this may be a read error.

This CDR3 spans 13 amino acids. Germline CDR1 reads SQVTM; CDR2 reads ANQGSEA. As to time point: patch test 1, 2 weeks after DPC sensitization. The treatment: therapeutic diphenylcyclopropenone sensitization with weekly scalp DPC. At patch-test visits, sampling came before the patch test. This specimen was whole blood, taken in connection with sensitization to the hapten diphenylcyclopropenone (DPC). The V call is TRBV29-1, the J call TRBJ1-5; the D gene is possibly TRBD1 (6 bases). The clonotype originates from a woman between 18 and 29 years old with alopecia areata. Some clones in this sample may be carry-over from other donors' samples. The CDR3: CNVRDNFNQPQHF. The CDR3 DNA reads TGCAACGTCCGGGACAACTTCAATCAGCCCCAGCATTTT.